The 15 T cell receptor beta chains below come from one sample, sequenced in a study of blood T cell repertoires in COVID-19. Sequencing was performed with immunoSEQ multiplex PCR; in TCRdb, only in-frame clones are kept and a portion is missing. Here the sample spans roughly 80,000 clones, 76% being singletons. Sample: peripheral blood. The receptors stem from a man in his 70s with active or convalescent COVID-19.

The rearrangement links TRBV27 to TRBJ2-6, with a possible D match to TRBD1 (5 bases). The CDR3 is 17 residues long. CDR1 MNHEY and CDR2 SMNVEV come from the germline V gene (reference sequence). V lost 3 bases to trimming and J lost 2 bases, with 14 bases between them. CDR3 in DNA: TGTGCCAGCAGTTTGGCAGGGCCCCAGGCTGGGGCCAACGTCCTGACTTTC. It translates to CASSLAGPQAGANVLTF. Supplemented by reference TRBV27 and TRBJ2-6, the full variable domain reads EAQVTQNPRYLITVTGKKLTVTCSQNMNHEYMSWYRQDPGLGLRQIYYSMNVEVTDKGDVPEGYKVSRKEKRNFPLILESPSPNQTSLYFCASSLAGPQAGANVLTFGAGSRLTVL.

The J gene is TRBJ2-7, the V gene TRBV5-4; 7 bases fit TRBD2. Germline V lookup: CDR1 SGHNT, CDR2 YYREEE (reference sequence). V shed 1 base and J 0 bases; nucleotides not matched to a gene: 1. This CDR3 spans 14 amino acids. The DNA for the CDR3 is TGTGCCAGCAGCTTGTGGGGGGGCTCCTACGAGCAGTACTTC. It translates to CASSLWGGSYEQYF.

The chain carries TRBV6-5 and TRBJ2-2, with D possibly TRBD2 on 5 matching bases. The CDR3 is 15 residues long. Germline V lookup: CDR1 MNHEY, CDR2 SVGAGI. Trimming took off 5 bases at V and 3 bases at J, with 13 bases between the two ends. CDR3 sequence: CASSRGYSDTGELFF. The CDR3 bases are TGTGCCAGCAGTAGAGGGTACTCGGACACCGGGGAGCTGTTTTTT.

This clone was seen a handful of times. The chain joins TRBV2 to TRBJ1-5; 11 bases line up with TRBD1. This CDR3 region has 13 residues. Looked up from germline, CDR1 is SNHLY and CDR2 is FYNNEI. Losses at the gene ends were 7 bases for V and 7 bases for J; bases not matched to a gene: 3. The CDR3: CASKGTGGQPQHF. CDR3 DNA: TGTGCCAGCAAGGGGACAGGGGGACAGCCCCAGCATTTT. The full variable domain, its missing parts supplied by reference TRBV2 and TRBJ1-5, is EPEVTQTPSHQVTQMGQEVILRCVPISNHLYFYWYRQILGQKVEFLVSFYNNEISEKSEIFDDQFSVERPDGSNFTLKIRSTKLEDSAMYFCASKGTGGQPQHFGDGTRLSIL.

The chain couples TRBV7-9 to TRBJ2-2, with TRBD1 identical over 7 bases. The J segment lost 0 bases and the V segment lost 0 bases, leaving 10 bases of the junction unmatched. This CDR3 spans 19 amino acids. Germline V gene lookup returns CDR1 SEHNR and CDR2 FQNEAQ (reference sequence). In nucleotides, the CDR3 is TGTGCCAGCAGCTTAGCCCGGCGACAGGGCTACGCGAACACCGGGGAGCTGTTTTTT. Residues: CASSLARRQGYANTGELFF.

The chain is built from TRBV14 and TRBJ2-1; 12 bases fit TRBD2. Germline V gene data show CDR1 as SGHDN and CDR2 as FVKESK. The V segment lost 1 base and the J segment 9 bases; nucleotides outside the gene matches: 7. The CDR3 is 16 residues long. The CDR3, as DNA: TGTGCCAGCAGCCAAGGGCTAGCGGGGGGGGGCATTGAGCAGTTCTTC. It translates to CASSQGLAGGGIEQFF.

The sample holds a few counts of this clone. CDR3 sequence reads: CASSYGQGGNEQFF. The CDR3 coding sequence is TGCGCCAGCAGCTATGGACAGGGCGGCAATGAGCAGTTCTTC. The rearrangement uses TRBV5-1 and TRBJ2-1; TRBD1 aligns across 8 bases. CDR1 and CDR2 from the germline V gene are SGHRS and YFSETQ. This CDR3 comprises 14 residues. V was clipped by 3 bases and J by 6 bases; unmatched bases: 5.

This sequence joins TRBV14 and TRBJ2-4; 8 nucleotides align to TRBD2. Unmatched junction bases numbered 16, after V lost 1 base and J lost 11 bases. Germline assignment: CDR1 SGHDN and CDR2 FVKESK. CDR3 length equals 17 residues. CDR3 region: CASSQGSPDPGGGLQYF. The CDR3 bases are TGTGCCAGCAGCCAAGGATCCCCCGACCCGGGAGGGGGACTTCAGTACTTC.

This chain joins TRBV5-5 and TRBJ2-6; weak D call: TRBD1 (6 bases). The CDR3 sequence is 15 residues long. Germline V CDR1 and CDR2: SGHKS, YYEKEE (reference sequence). V was cut by 4 bases and J by 2 bases, with 10 bases left in between. The CDR3 here is CASSRGGTGANVLTF. Here the CDR3 DNA reads TGTGCCAGCAGCCGAGGGGGAACTGGGGCCAACGTCCTGACTTTC.

The chain is built from TRBV19 and TRBJ2-7, with 9 bases lining up with TRBD2. J lost 6 bases, V lost 3 bases, and 9 bases had no gene match. The germline gives CDR1 LNHDA, CDR2 SQIVND (reference sequence). The CDR3 loop spans 15 amino acids. CDR3 sequence: CASSMAGGDNGEQYF. CDR3 nucleotides: TGTGCCAGTAGTATGGCGGGGGGGGATAATGGCGAGCAGTACTTC.

V usage is TRBV19 and J usage is TRBJ1-1; D is ambiguous. Germline V gives CDR1 LNHDA, CDR2 SQIVND (reference sequence). V lost 5 bases and J 1 base, leaving 11 bases between the germline ends. This CDR3 is built from 14 residues. The CDR3 DNA follows: TGTGCCAGTAGTTCCCGGGAGCCGAACACTGAAGCTTTCTTT. As protein: CASSSREPNTEAFF.

This chain connects TRBV5-6 to TRBJ2-4, with 7 positions matching TRBD1. The ends lost 0 bases at V and 6 bases at J; junction bases unmatched: 3. Germline lookup yields CDR1 SGHDT and CDR2 YYEEEE. The CDR3 length is 14 residues. The chain's CDR3 is CASSLGGGANIQYF. Written as DNA, the CDR3 is TGTGCCAGCAGCTTGGGAGGGGGCGCAAACATTCAGTACTTC.

The V call is TRBV7-9, the J call TRBJ1-5; D is possibly TRBD1 (6 bases). Trimming left V 5 bases short and J 0 bases short, with 14 bases between. There are 16 residues in the CDR3. Per the germline V gene, CDR1 is SEHNR and CDR2 is FQNEAQ (reference sequence). As DNA, the CDR3 is TGTGCCAGCAGCCCCAACAGGGCCGTTAGCAATCAGCCCCAGCATTTT. It yields the protein CASSPNRAVSNQPQHF.

The rearrangement uses TRBV30 and TRBJ2-1; 9 bases match TRBD2. Trimming at V came to 2 bases and at J to 5 bases, leaving 1 base not matched to a gene. Germline CDR1 is GTSNPN and CDR2 is SVGIG (reference sequence). The CDR3 contains 13 residues. In nucleotides, the CDR3 is TGTGCCTGGAGTCAGCGGGAGGACAATGAGCAGTTCTTC. Its translation is CAWSQREDNEQFF.

The chain carries TRBV6-6 and TRBJ1-3, with 7 bases fitting TRBD1. V was clipped by 4 bases and J by 0 bases; unmatched bases: 3. Germline V CDR1 and CDR2: MNHNY, SVGAGI (reference sequence). The CDR3 contains 15 residues. DNA for the CDR3: TGTGCCAGCAGTTCCGGGGACAGCTCTGGAAACACCATATATTTT. Encoded protein: CASSSGDSSGNTIYF.